The source of this T cell receptor (beta chain) is a study of blood T cells in healthy people across ages. The CDR3 extends over 13 amino acids. Looked up from germline, CDR1 is MNHNY and CDR2 is SVGAGI (reference sequence). V lost 6 bases, J lost 8 bases, and 13 bases lay in between. A sample-barcoded 5' primer and a J-beta primer mix were used in a second PCR of roughly 7 to 11 cycles. TCRdb reprocessed the 5' RACE reads with MiXCR, giving one entry per CDR3 protein. The sample has hundreds of thousands of distinct CDR3 sequences, around 50% seen once. Each individual donor underwent a draw of roughly 10 milliliters of peripheral blood.

Sequencing used blood. J is TRBJ1-4 and V is TRBV6-6; D might be TRBD1 (5 bases). The receptor was derived from a middle-aged man in good health. CDR3 in DNA: TGTGCCAGCAGGGGGGAGAGGAACGAAAAACTGTTTTTT. It yields the protein CASRGERNEKLFF.